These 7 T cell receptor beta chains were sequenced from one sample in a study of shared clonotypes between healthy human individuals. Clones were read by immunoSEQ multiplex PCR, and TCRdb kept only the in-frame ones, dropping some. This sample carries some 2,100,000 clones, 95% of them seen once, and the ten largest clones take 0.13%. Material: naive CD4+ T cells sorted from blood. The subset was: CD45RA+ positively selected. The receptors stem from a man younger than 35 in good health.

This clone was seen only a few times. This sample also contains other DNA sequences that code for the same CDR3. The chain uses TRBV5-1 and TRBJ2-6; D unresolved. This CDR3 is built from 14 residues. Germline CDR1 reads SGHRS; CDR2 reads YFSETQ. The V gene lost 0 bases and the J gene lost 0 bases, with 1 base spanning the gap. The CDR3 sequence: CASSLASGANVLTF. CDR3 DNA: TGCGCCAGCAGCTTGGCCTCTGGGGCCAACGTCCTGACTTTC.

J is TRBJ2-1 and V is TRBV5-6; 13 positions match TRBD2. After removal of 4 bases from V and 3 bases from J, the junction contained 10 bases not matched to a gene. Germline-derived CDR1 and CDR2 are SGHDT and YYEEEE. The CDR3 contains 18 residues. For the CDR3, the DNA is TGTGCCAGCAGCATCGGGACTAGCGGGAAAGTATACTACAATGAGCAGTTCTTC. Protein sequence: CASSIGTSGKVYYNEQFF. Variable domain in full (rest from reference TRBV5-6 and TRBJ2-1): DAGVTQSPTHLIKTRGQQVTLRCSPKSGHDTVSWYQQALGQGPQFIFQYYEEEERQRGNFPDRFSGHQFPNYSSELNVNALLLGDSALYLCASSIGTSGKVYYNEQFFGPGTRLTVL.

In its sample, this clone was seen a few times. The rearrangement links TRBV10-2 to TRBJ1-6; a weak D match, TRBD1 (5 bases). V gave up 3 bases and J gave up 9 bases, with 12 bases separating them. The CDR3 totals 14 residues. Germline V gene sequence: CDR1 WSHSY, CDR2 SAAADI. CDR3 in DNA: TGCGCCAGCAGTGACCAGGGCGCGGGTTCACCCCTCCACTTT. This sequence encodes CASSDQGAGSPLHF.

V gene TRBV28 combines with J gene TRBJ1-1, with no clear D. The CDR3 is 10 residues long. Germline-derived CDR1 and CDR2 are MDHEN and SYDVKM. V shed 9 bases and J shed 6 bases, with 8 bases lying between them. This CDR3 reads CASARSEAFF. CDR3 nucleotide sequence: TGTGCCAGTGCTCGTTCTGAAGCTTTCTTT.

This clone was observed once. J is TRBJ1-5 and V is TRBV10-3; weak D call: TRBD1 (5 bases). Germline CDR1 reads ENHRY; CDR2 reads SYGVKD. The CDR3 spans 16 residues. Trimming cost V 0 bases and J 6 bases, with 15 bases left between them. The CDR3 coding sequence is TGTGCCATCAGTGAGTCGGGGCAGGCATACGGTCAGCCCCAGCATTTT. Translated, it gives CAISESGQAYGQPQHF.

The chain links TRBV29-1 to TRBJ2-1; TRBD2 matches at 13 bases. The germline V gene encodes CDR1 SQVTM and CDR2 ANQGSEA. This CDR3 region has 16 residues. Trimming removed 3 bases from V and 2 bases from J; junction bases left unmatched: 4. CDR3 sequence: CSVDRTSGSTYNEQFF. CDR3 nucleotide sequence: TGCAGCGTTGATCGGACTAGCGGGAGTACCTACAATGAGCAGTTCTTC.

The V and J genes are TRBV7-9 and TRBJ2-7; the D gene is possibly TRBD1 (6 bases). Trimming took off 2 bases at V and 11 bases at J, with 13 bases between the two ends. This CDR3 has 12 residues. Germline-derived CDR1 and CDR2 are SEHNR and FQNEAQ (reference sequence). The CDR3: CASSLPTGRKYF. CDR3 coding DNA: TGTGCCAGCAGCTTACCAACAGGGAGAAAGTACTTC.